This is a list of T cell receptor beta chains from one sample in a study of beta chain features in type 1 diabetes. The assay was immunoSEQ multiplex PCR, and TCRdb's table has in-frame clones only and misses some. Of hundreds of thousands of clones listed, 11% to 15% were seen once; the top ten hold 0.04%. The sequenced sample consisted of naive CD4+ T cells from blood. These receptors originate from a man in his late teens or twenties with type 1 diabetes. CDR3s include the opening cysteine and the closing phenylalanine or tryptophan. D genes are given only for firm matches. Not all rows give a size; the values are once, few, many and, for expanded clones, a class.

J,D,size,V,DNA,CDR3
TRBJ1-2,.,.,TRBV18,TGTGCCAGCTCACCACCTCAGGGTCGCGGGTATGGCTACACCTTC,CASSPPQGRGYGYTF
TRBJ2-3,.,.,TRBV21-1,TGTGCCAGCAGGCCCTATGAGGTAGATACGCAGTATTTT,CASRPYEVDTQYF
TRBJ2-5,.,few,TRBV21-1,TGTGCCAGGCGAAGGGTCAGCCAAGAGACCCAGTACTTC,CARRRVSQETQYF
TRBJ1-1,.,.,TRBV2,TGTGCCAGCAGGGAGGCCCGGGGGGTGAACACTGAAGCTTTCTTT,CASREARGVNTEAFF
TRBJ2-2,.,.,TRBV7-6,TGTGCCAGCAGCACATACACCGGGGAGCTGTTTTTT,CASSTYTGELFF
TRBJ2-1,.,.,TRBV4-1,TGCGCCAGCAGCCAAGAGAGGCAGGGGAAGTTAAAGGTGTTCTTC,CASSQERQGKLKVFF
TRBJ2-7,.,few,TRBV29-1,TGCAGCGTCGGGAGACAGGGAAGTTACGAGCAGTACTTC,CSVGRQGSYEQYF
TRBJ1-5,.,.,TRBV7-2,TGTGCCAGCAGCGATCCCAACGAGCCCCAGCATTTT,CASSDPNEPQHF
TRBJ2-7,.,few,TRBV28,TGTGCCAGCCTCGCCCCCTCCTACGAGCAGTACTTC,CASLAPSYEQYF
TRBJ2-1,.,.,TRBV9,TGTGCCAGCAGCTCCGGGACTTCGTTTTCGGGCGATGAGCAGTTCTTC,CASSSGTSFSGDEQFF
TRBJ2-3,.,few,TRBV5-4,TGTGCCAGCAGCTTCGGACAGAACACAGATACGCAGTATTTT,CASSFGQNTDTQYF
TRBJ1-6,.,few,TRBV2,TGTGCCAGCAAGTCTACGAGGTGGGATAGCTCCTATAATTCACCCCTCCACTTT,CASKSTRWDSSYNSPLHF
TRBJ1-6,.,.,TRBV25-1,TGTGCCAGCAGAGGTTTCGCGATTAATTCACCCCTCCACTTT,CASRGFAINSPLHF
TRBJ1-3,.,few,TRBV9,TGTGCCAGCAGCCTAGGGATGGGGGGCCTCTCTGGAAACACCATATATTTT,CASSLGMGGLSGNTIYF
TRBJ1-2,.,.,TRBV29-1,TGCAGCGTTGACGACCAGGATTATGGCTACACCTTC,CSVDDQDYGYTF
TRBJ1-2,.,.,TRBV9,TGTGCCAGCAGCGTCGCCCTCCCCGGTGGGGGCTACACCTTC,CASSVALPGGGYTF
TRBJ2-6,.,few,TRBV5-1,TGCGCCAGCAGGCTTGGGTCGGTGCCCGGGTCTGGGGCCAACGTCCTGACTTTC,CASRLGSVPGSGANVLTF
TRBJ2-3,.,.,TRBV9,TGTGCCAGCAGCGCCACAGATACGCAGTATTTT,CASSATDTQYF
TRBJ1-2,.,.,TRBV7-2,TGTGCCAGCAGCCCTATCTCGACGGATAACTATGGCTACACCTTC,CASSPISTDNYGYTF
TRBJ1-1,TRBD1,.,TRBV29-1,TGCAGCGAAATCGCCTTGGACAGGGCAGGCACTGAAGCTTTCTTT,CSEIALDRAGTEAFF
TRBJ2-7,TRBD1,few,TRBV27,TGTGCCAGCAGTTTACAAGGACAGGGCCGTTCCTACGAGCAGTACTTC,CASSLQGQGRSYEQYF
TRBJ2-1,.,few,TRBV6-1,TGTGCCAGCAGTGAAGCTGGCCGGGCGAATGAGCAGTTCTTC,CASSEAGRANEQFF
TRBJ2-3,TRBD2,few,TRBV4-2,TGTGCCAGCAGCCCAAGTCAACGCGGGAGGACCACAGATACGCAGTATTTT,CASSPSQRGRTTDTQYF
TRBJ2-2,TRBD2,few,TRBV10-3,TGTGCCATCAAGACTAGCGGGCCGAACACCGGGGAGCTGTTTTTT,CAIKTSGPNTGELFF